Following are 12 T cell receptor beta chains from one sample sequenced in a study of blood T cells in healthy people across ages (dated by TCRdb to the mid-2010s). To prepare the library, 5' RACE was applied. Sequencing relied on an Illumina HiSeq 2500. A second roughly 6 to 11 cycle PCR used a sample-barcoded 5' primer and a J-beta primer mix. Starting from the raw public reads, TCRdb applied fastp trimming at Q25, assembled clones with MiXCR and retained in-frame beta chains. Every distinct CDR3 protein forms one entry, paired with its most common genes and DNA. This sample gives over 1,200,000 distinct CDR3 sequences in total; approximately 59% of them show up just once. In total, the top ten clones hold 6.5% to 8% of the sample. Sequenced sample: blood. Source of these receptors: a man aged 18 to 29 in good health.

The rearrangement joins TRBV7-9 to TRBJ2-3, with a possible D match to TRBD1 (6 bases). This CDR3 region has 14 residues. Trimming took 2 bases from V and 6 from J, leaving 12 bases between them. From germline, CDR1 is SEHNR and CDR2 FQNEAQ (reference sequence). In DNA, the CDR3 is TGTGCCAGCAGCTTACCACAGGGATGGGATACGCAGTATTTT. The encoded protein is CASSLPQGWDTQYF.

This clonotype has more than one count but fewer than ten. The V gene is TRBV12-3 or TRBV12-4, the J gene TRBJ2-5; D is unclear. This CDR3 contains 11 residues. The V and J ends lost 6 bases and 4 bases respectively, with 6 bases between them. The CDR3 DNA reads as TGTGCCAGCAGCGTCATAGAGACCCAGTACTTC. Protein sequence: CASSVIETQYF.

This chain joins TRBV7-8 and TRBJ2-6; the D is unclear. Germline values: CDR1 SGHVS, CDR2 FQNEAQ. CDR3 length: 16 amino acids. The V gene lost 5 bases and the J gene lost 1 base, with 12 bases spanning the gap. The CDR3 loop reads CASSPIRLSGANVLTF. CDR3 in DNA: TGTGCCAGCAGCCCGATCAGGCTATCTGGGGCCAACGTCCTGACTTTC.

This clonotype has only a few counts. The J gene is TRBJ1-1, the V gene TRBV12-3 or TRBV12-4; D may be TRBD1 (5 bases). The CDR3 loop spans 14 amino acids. Deletions cut 3 bases from V and 2 bases from J, with 10 bases between. The chain's CDR3 is CASSFLRDNTEAFF. For the CDR3, the DNA is TGTGCCAGCAGTTTTCTCCGGGACAACACTGAAGCTTTCTTT.

CDR3 DNA: TGTGCCAGCAGTGTGGTCCAGGGAATGGGCTACACCTTC. Translation: CASSVVQGMGYTF. This chain links TRBV25-1 with TRBJ1-2; D may be TRBD1 (5 bases). The length of the CDR3 is 13 residues. V shed 4 bases and J shed 8 bases, with 14 bases lying between them. Germline V gene data show CDR1 as MGHDK and CDR2 as SYGVNS.

The table lists this clonotype with a few counts. J is TRBJ1-2 and V is TRBV11-2, with 8 bases lining up with TRBD1. The length of the CDR3 is 14 residues. CDR1 and CDR2 from the germline V gene are SGHAT and FQNNGV. Unmatched junction bases numbered 6, after V lost 6 bases and J lost 3 bases. CDR3 coding DNA: TGTGCCAGCAGTTCAGGACAGGGATACTATGGCTACACCTTC. Amino acids: CASSSGQGYYGYTF. The entire variable domain, with the rest obtained from reference TRBV11-2 and TRBJ1-2, is as follows: EAGVAQSPRYKIIEKRQSVAFWCNPISGHATLYWYQQILGQGPKLLIQFQNNGVVDDSQLPKDRFSAERLKGVDSTLKIQPAKLEDSAVYLCASSSGQGYYGYTFGSGTRLTVV.

The chain has TRBV7-2 and TRBJ2-1; 8 bases are shared with TRBD2. V dropped 1 base and J dropped 7; count of bases not matched to a gene: 9. This CDR3 is built from 16 residues. Germline lookup yields CDR1 SGHTA and CDR2 FQGNSA. The CDR3 loop is CASSLELGTRGNEQFF. The CDR3, as DNA: TGTGCCAGCAGCTTAGAGCTAGGGACTAGGGGGAATGAGCAGTTCTTC.

The CDR3: CASSQVSGLGQPNTEAFF. The DNA for the CDR3 is TGTGCCAGCAGCCAAGTCTCAGGCTTAGGACAGCCGAACACTGAAGCTTTCTTT. The rearrangement uses TRBV4-2 and TRBJ1-1; tentatively, D is TRBD1 (6 bases). V gave up 1 base and J gave up 1 base, with 19 bases separating them. From germline, CDR1 is LGHNA and CDR2 YNFKEQ. This CDR3 has 18 amino acids.

As to this clonotype: Relative to the germline gene, one junction end is altered; a read error may explain this. The V call is TRBV6-2 or TRBV6-3, the J call TRBJ2-7, with D perhaps matching TRBD2 (5 bases). The CDR3 sequence is 15 residues long. Germline V CDR1 and CDR2: MNHEY, SVGEGT. CDR3 sequence reads: CASSAQAPGKNEQYF. In DNA form, the CDR3 reads TGTGCTAGCAGTGCCCAGGCACCGGGAAAGAACGAGCAGTACTTC.

This clonotype has more than one count but fewer than ten. The V and J genes are TRBV20-1 and TRBJ1-1, with D perhaps matching TRBD1 (5 bases). The germline gives CDR1 DFQATT, CDR2 SNEGSKA (reference sequence). This CDR3 is 13 amino acids long. V lost 6 bases and J lost 2, with 13 bases in between. The CDR3 spells CSATSTVNTEAFF. In DNA form, the CDR3 reads TGCAGTGCAACATCGACAGTCAACACTGAAGCTTTCTTT.

This clonotype was detected a few times. The chain joins TRBV4-1 to TRBJ2-7, with D tentatively TRBD1 or TRBD2 (5 bases each). Deletions cut 1 base from V and 5 bases from J, with 12 bases between. This CDR3 is built from 14 residues. Germline V gene sequence: CDR1 MGHRA, CDR2 YSYEKL. CDR3 DNA sequence: TGCGCCAGCAGCCAAGTTCTCAGGGACGACGAGCAGTACTTC. Its protein is CASSQVLRDDEQYF.

The chain recombines TRBV7-2 with TRBJ2-7; D is unresolved. The CDR3 has 15 residues. In germline, CDR1 is SGHTA, CDR2 FQGNSA. V was trimmed by 4 bases and J by 5 bases, leaving 18 bases between them. The CDR3 region is CASSSSPTWSHEQYF. The DNA of the CDR3 is TGTGCCAGCAGCTCGAGCCCCACCTGGAGCCACGAGCAGTACTTC.